The 6 T cell receptor beta chains below were found in one sample sequenced in a study of CD8 T cells in ankylosing spondylitis. TCRdb independently ran MiXCR on the 5' RACE reads; one entry per CDR3 protein. This sample has 200,000 to 300,000 distinct CDR3 sequences; roughly 8.6% occur once, and the top ten carry around 6.8%. The specimen sequenced was blood, either unsorted or a sorted T cell fraction (not recorded which). Receptors originate from a male donor with ankylosing spondylitis or in good health (not recorded which).

This clonotype was counted ten times or more. The chain recombines TRBV7-2 with TRBJ2-3, with 10 bases identical to TRBD2. Trimming at V came to 4 bases and at J to 4 bases, leaving 2 bases not matched to a gene. Germline V gene data show CDR1 as SGHTA and CDR2 as FQGNSA. This CDR3 is built from 14 residues. The CDR3 spells CASSSGTSADTQYF. For the CDR3, the DNA is TGTGCCAGCAGCTCTGGGACTAGCGCAGATACGCAGTATTTT.

This clonotype was recorded a few times. The chain joins TRBV5-5 to TRBJ2-6; unclear D gene. V was shortened by 0 bases and J by 0 bases, with 10 bases between the two germline ends. The CDR3 loop spans 17 amino acids. Germline V gene sequence: CDR1 SGHKS, CDR2 YYEKEE (reference sequence). The CDR3 nucleotides read TGTGCCAGCAGCTTGGGGGCGGTCAGCTCTGGGGCCAACGTCCTGACTTTC. Encoded protein: CASSLGAVSSGANVLTF.

This clonotype appeared a few times. The chain employs TRBV6-2 or TRBV6-3 and TRBJ1-1; D gene unclear. The CDR3 length is 13 residues. V lost 6 bases and J 1 base, leaving 9 bases between the germline ends. The V gene's germline CDR1 is MNHEY and CDR2 SVGEGT. The chain's CDR3 is CASRATRNTEAFF. As DNA, the CDR3 is TGTGCCAGCAGGGCTACAAGGAACACTGAAGCTTTCTTT.

This clonotype was counted many times. The chain is built from TRBV30 and TRBJ1-3; D uncertain. The germline gives CDR1 GTSNPN, CDR2 SVGIG (reference sequence). This CDR3 is built from 14 residues. V shed 1 base and J shed 1 base, with 8 bases lying between them. In DNA, the CDR3 is TGTGCCTGGAGTGGAGGAATTTCTGGAAACACCATATATTTT. Protein: CAWSGGISGNTIYF.

The rearrangement uses TRBV5-1 and TRBJ1-1, with TRBD1 identical over 7 bases. This CDR3 is built from 15 residues. Germline CDR1 is SGHRS and CDR2 is YFSETQ. V shed 4 bases and J 4 bases; nucleotides not matched to a gene: 10. The CDR3 DNA reads as TGCGCCAGCAGCGCCAAGGGGGCGGGGAGCACTGAAGCTTTCTTT. This gives the protein CASSAKGAGSTEAFF.

This clonotype was recorded once. This chain links TRBV7-9 with TRBJ2-7; possibly TRBD1 or TRBD2 for D (5 bases each). This CDR3 has 15 residues. CDR1 is SEHNR and CDR2 is FQNEAQ in the germline V gene (reference sequence). Trimming took 1 base from V and 2 from J, leaving 12 bases between them. CDR3 DNA sequence: TGTGCCAGCAGCTTAGGGGCAGGGACCCCCTACGAGCAGTACTTC. Its protein is CASSLGAGTPYEQYF.